This T cell receptor (beta chain) was profiled in a study of beta chain features in type 1 diabetes (dated by TCRdb to between 2017 and 2018). Study-wide context: Mean age, gender distribution, total cell number and subset yield were not different between patients and healthy donors. Across all samples, almost 110 million sorted cells were examined, and cell number per subset correlated strongly with RNA yield. The study compared the TCRB repertoires of sorted circulating CD4+ T cell subsets in recently diagnosed type 1 diabetes patients with those in matched healthy donors. Regulatory and stem cell-like memory subsets were obtained from only 8 patients and about eight healthy donors, while naive and central memory subsets were obtained from all 30 or so donors. The research as a whole found: Fewer insertions and more nucleotide deletions at VDJ recombination sites were observed in patients with type 1 diabetes, implying thymic rearrangement abnormalities. Only small numbers of individuals were included in the HLA sub-analyses, which left unresolved whether HLA type had any influence on TCRB rearrangement. In all four CD4+ subsets, TCRB CDR3 length was moderately but significantly shorter in type 1 diabetes patients. Shorter templates might have been favored by PCR, but patient and control samples were amplified and corrected together, so both groups would have been affected equally by any skew. Naive, central memory and regulatory TCRB repertoires appeared to be more similar among patients than among healthy donors. Sequencing cDNA rather than genomic DNA could over-represent highly expressing activated cells, although activation and CD3 levels did not differ between groups.

The entire amount of isolated RNA was reverse transcribed using the High Capacity cDNA Reverse Transcription Kit, so the sequenced TCRB transcripts were expressed ones. For stem cell-like memory T cell samples, survey-depth immunoSEQ sequencing was used, averaging about 930,000 total reads per sample. Sorted cells were lysed in RLT buffer, and RNA was extracted using DNase-treated RNeasy Micro or Mini kits according to cell number. To prevent cross-contamination, each cell subset was processed individually, whereas patient and healthy donor samples were processed jointly. The immunoSEQ multiplex PCR was used to amplify TCRB sequences from cDNA, yielding 87-bp fragments that span the CDR3 region. Sequencing of the amplicons was done on the Illumina HiSeq platform. Regarding the original processing steps: Synthetic template baselines were used to correct PCR bias computationally, reads within Hamming distance 2 were collapsed together, and singletons that could not be merged were discarded. By aligning reads against IMGT, V, D and J genes, CDR3 length, and insertions or deletions at six rearrangement sites were assigned. Within each subset, clonotype counts were normalized to sorted cell number, and only after that were true diversity and Gini coefficients computed with the tcR R package. Repertoire sharing was quantified using the overlap coefficient calculated on TCRB nucleotide sequences. The immuneACCESS repertoire file appears here via TCRdb, limited to in-frame rearrangements. These files lack a portion of the clones; in checked studies, under half of the deficit traces to unresolved V genes, and the cause of the others is not known. That table furnishes V, J and clone size, whereas the DNA furnished D and trimming. This sample lists 20,000 to 25,000 clones; about 58% were detected once. Jointly, the top ten make up 0.35% to 0.45% of the sample.

A single peripheral blood draw of 95 to 150 mL on average was collected from each donor into heparinised tubes. Using a panel that included CD45RO, CCR7, CD25, CD127, CD95 and CD27, naive, central memory, regulatory and stem cell-like memory CD4+ T cells were sorted on a BD FACSAria II. All sorted populations exceeded 95% purity. Right away, PBMCs were isolated by Lymphoprep density gradient centrifugation and were stained directly, with no culture step. So that batch effects would be minimized, each experiment stained and sorted samples in pairs, pairing one healthy donor with one patient. As encoded in the germline V gene, CDR1 is SGDLS while CDR2 is YYNGEE. Trimming takes 0 bases off V and 5 bases off J; junction bases not matched to a gene: 1. The CDR3 runs 14 amino acids, cysteine and phenylalanine included. Only the CDR3 portion is preserved as DNA: 42 bases, with reading frame beginning at the first base.

This clone was counted once. The clone's antigen remains unknown. Per-base qualities were not stored, and no clone one base away is much larger. The sample consisted of stem cell memory CD4+ T cells from blood. In the paper's terms, the cell subset or site label means: stem cell-like memory CD4+ T cells. Rearrangement joined TRBV9 to TRBJ2-2; 7 nucleotides in the junction match TRBD2. The receptor comes from a young man with type 1 diabetes. The CDR3 here reads CASSVGGGTGELFF. The bases are TGTGCCAGCAGCGTAGGCGGGGGAACCGGGGAGCTGTTTTTT.